The clone carrying this T cell receptor (beta chain) was seen only a few times. Specified time point: persistent/refractory GD, antithyroid drugs over 5 years with positive TRAb. The authors made the TCR library using RNA they extracted from PBMCs. CDR1 is MDHEN and CDR2 is SYDVKM in the germline V gene. This CDR3 has 14 residues. J gave up 8 bases and V 3 bases, and 3 bases lay outside the gene matches. These data originate in a study of regulatory T cells in long-lasting Graves disease. Sequencing libraries for TCR beta were prepared with iRepertoire HTBI primers and Arm-PCR of CDR3 regions. TCRdb reprocessed the multiplex PCR reads with MiXCR, giving one entry per CDR3 protein. Among about 660,000 distinct CDR3 sequences listed, around 30% were seen once.

This sequence joins TRBV28 and TRBJ1-3; 11 bases align to TRBD1. The origin of this receptor is a female donor with Graves disease. Source: peripheral blood mononuclear cells (PBMCs), taken when the disease was refractory, from a patient treated with antithyroid drugs. CDR3 residues: CASSFGQGADTIYF. CDR3 bases: TGTGCCAGCAGTTTCGGACAGGGGGCTGACACCATATATTTT.